This T cell receptor beta chain was profiled in a study of cytomegalovirus exposure and HLA in healthy donors. General study points: Evidence from a later analysis indicated that most CMV-associated TCR beta chains looked HLA-restricted.

The PCR had 60 Vbeta and 13 Jbeta primers. Method: immunoSEQ multiplex PCR; TCRdb's copy keeps in-frame clones and lacks some. The data show approximately 170,000 clones, with 75% to 90% seen just once and 0.95% to 1.5% held by the top ten. As for this clone: Its antigen is unidentified.

This CDR3 has 16 residues. V trimming: 4 bases; J trimming: 4 bases; junction bases outside the gene matches: 5. Germline V gene sequence: CDR1 MNHEY, CDR2 SMNVEV (reference sequence). Sequencing was done on a sample of PBMCs. The chain employs TRBV27 and TRBJ2-2; TRBD2 matches 11 bases. The sequence derives from a boy aged 2-15 years in good health and CMV-seronegative. The DNA for the CDR3 is TGTGCCAGCAGTTCCCCACTAGCGGGAGTCACCGGGGAGCTGTTTTTT. Its protein is CASSSPLAGVTGELFF.